This T cell receptor beta chain was found in a study of CD4 T cells in relation to SARS-CoV-2 and coronaviruses. Germline values: CDR1 MDHEN, CDR2 SYDVKM. V was cut by 6 bases and J by 6 bases, with 13 bases left in between. This CDR3 comprises 13 residues. Some clones are missing from TCRdb's copy, which holds only in-frame ones; the method was immunoSEQ multiplex PCR. The repertoire includes about 37,000 clones, approximately 85% of them detected once, and approximately 3.1% sits in the top ten. The gene calls are TRBV28 and TRBJ2-3; D gene ambiguous. Input material: memory CD4+ T cells from PBMCs. The sequence came from an adult with COVID-19. CDR3 region: CASRRYTSDTQYF. The CDR3 nucleotides read TGTGCCAGCAGGCGGTACACTTCGGATACGCAGTATTTT.